This TCR beta chain came from a study of blood T cell repertoires in COVID-19. About the study: Italy, Spain and the United States were the sources of the convalescent and acute COVID-19 samples. PBMCs, B-cell-depleted T cells, or T cells provided the cDNA or gDNA that made up the material.

The germline V and J ends were trimmed by 4 bases and 9 bases, with 20 bases remaining between them. Looked up from germline, CDR1 is SGDLS and CDR2 is YYNGEE. The CDR3 length is 14 residues. Produced via immunoSEQ multiplex PCR; TCRdb's table is partial and in-frame only. In the table there are approximately 150,000 clones, 70% to 90% of which are singletons. The sequence came from a man aged 35-49 years with acute or convalescent COVID-19. The sample taken for sequencing was peripheral blood. The V and J genes are TRBV9 and TRBJ2-7, with D perhaps matching TRBD1 (6 bases). CDR3 amino acids: CASSSSTGLAWQYF. For the CDR3, the DNA is TGTGCCAGCAGCTCCTCAACAGGGTTAGCCTGGCAGTACTTC.